The 32 T cell receptor beta chains presented below share a single source sample, sequenced in a study of blood T cell repertoires in COVID-19. Here immunoSEQ multiplex PCR was the method, and the copy in TCRdb shows in-frame clones only, minus some. The table lists approximately 200,000 clones, about 79% of them singletons. Sequenced material: PBMCs or T cells enriched from blood (not recorded which). These receptors all stem from a middle-aged woman with acute COVID-19.

This chain uses TRBV19 with TRBJ1-2; tentative D call: TRBD1 (5 bases). V lost 6 bases and J lost 0, with 8 bases in between. Germline CDR1 is LNHDA and CDR2 is SQIVND (reference sequence). This CDR3 region has 13 residues. The CDR3 nucleotides are TGTGCCAGTAGCCGACAGCCTAACTATGGCTACACCTTC. Translated, it gives CASSRQPNYGYTF.

This clone has just a few counts. J is TRBJ1-1 and V is TRBV7-2; D may be TRBD1 (5 bases). Trimming stripped 5 bases from V and 5 bases from J, with 9 bases between. Germline-derived CDR1 and CDR2 are SGHTA and FQGNSA. The CDR3 runs 12 residues. CDR3: CASSPRGTEAFF. The CDR3 DNA sequence: TGTGCCAGCAGCCCCCGGGGGACTGAAGCTTTCTTT. The complete variable domain, with remaining parts taken from reference TRBV7-2 and TRBJ1-1, reads GAGVSQSPSNKVTEKGKDVELRCDPISGHTALYWYRQSLGQGLEFLIYFQGNSAPDKSGLPSDRFSAERTGGSVSTLTIQRTQQEDSAVYLCASSPRGTEAFFGQGTRLTVV.

J is TRBJ2-5 and V is TRBV28, with 9 bases aligning to TRBD2. Germline values: CDR1 MDHEN, CDR2 SYDVKM. The junction had 19 bases not matched to a gene; V was cut back by 6 bases and J by 5 bases. This CDR3 contains 18 residues. The CDR3 loop reads CASSSHSPRAGGAETQYF. In DNA, the CDR3 is TGTGCCAGCAGCAGCCACTCTCCCAGGGCGGGAGGGGCGGAGACCCAGTACTTC. The full variable domain, with the rest looked up from reference TRBV28 and TRBJ2-5, is DVKVTQSSRYLVKRTGEKVFLECVQDMDHENMFWYRQDPGLGLRLIYFSYDVKMKEKGDIPEGYSVSREKKERFSLILESASTNQTSMYLCASSSHSPRAGGAETQYFGPGTRLLVL.

The CDR3 is CASSSDRDRGRGTYEQYF. As DNA, the CDR3 is TGTGCCAGCAGTTCCGACCGGGACAGGGGGCGCGGGACCTACGAGCAGTACTTC. The gene calls are TRBV27 and TRBJ2-7, with 12 nucleotides matching TRBD1. CDR1 and CDR2 (germline): MNHEY, SMNVEV (reference sequence). J gave up 2 bases and V 4 bases, and 12 bases lay outside the gene matches. The CDR3 length is 18 residues.

V and J are TRBV2 and TRBJ1-4, with D maybe TRBD1 (5 bases). The CDR3 spans 14 residues. With 2 bases removed from V and 8 bases from J, the gap between germline ends came to 12 bases. CDR1 SNHLY and CDR2 FYNNEI come from the germline V gene. The CDR3 DNA is TGTGCCAGCAGTGAACGCAGGGTCCAGGAAAAACTGTTTTTT. Translation gives CASSERRVQEKLFF.

In the case of this clone: This specimen includes other DNA sequences encoding the same CDR3. The V and J genes are TRBV19 and TRBJ2-7; maybe TRBD1 (6 bases). CDR1 is LNHDA and CDR2 is SQIVND in the germline V gene (reference sequence). Trimming stripped 5 bases from V and 1 base from J, with 9 bases between. The CDR3 spans 13 residues. CDR3 sequence: CASSSGQSYEQYF. In DNA, the CDR3 is TGTGCCAGTAGTTCTGGACAGTCCTACGAGCAGTACTTC.

This rearrangement joins TRBV3-1 (or the pseudogene TRBV3-2) to TRBJ1-2; 8 bases fit TRBD1. The germline gives CDR1 LGHDT, CDR2 YNNKEL (reference sequence). The CDR3 runs to 14 residues. V lost 4 bases, J lost 7 bases, and 8 bases stayed unmatched. Here the CDR3 reads CASSPTGAGSGYTF. CDR3 sequence (DNA): TGTGCCAGCAGCCCGACAGGGGCTGGTTCTGGCTACACCTTC.

The rearrangement links TRBV28 to TRBJ1-5, with 7 bases identical to TRBD1. The J segment lost 2 bases and the V segment lost 6 bases, leaving 7 bases of the junction unmatched. The CDR3 runs to 15 residues. Germline V CDR1 and CDR2: MDHEN, SYDVKM. The CDR3: CASSRGTAGNQPQHF. CDR3 nucleotide sequence: TGTGCCAGCAGCCGTGGGACAGCGGGCAATCAGCCCCAGCATTTT.

V and J are TRBV4-2 and TRBJ2-2; TRBD2 matches 7 bases. V lost 0 bases to trimming and J lost 0 bases; unmatched junction nucleotides: 1. The CDR3 is made up of 16 amino acids. Germline V lookup: CDR1 LGHNA, CDR2 YNFKEQ. The CDR3 reads CASSQESGTNTGELFF. The CDR3, as DNA: TGTGCCAGCAGCCAAGAAAGCGGGACGAACACCGGGGAGCTGTTTTTT.

The J gene is TRBJ1-5, the V gene TRBV24-1, with a possible D match to TRBD1 (6 bases). The CDR3 has 14 amino acids. Germline lookup yields CDR1 KGHDR and CDR2 SFDVKD. V lost 9 bases to trimming and J lost 5 bases, with 16 bases between them. The CDR3 nucleotides are TGTGCCACCGGAACAGGACAGCCTCATCAGCCCCAGCATTTT. This codes for CATGTGQPHQPQHF.

A single count supports this clone. The chain is built from TRBV6-5 and TRBJ2-7; 7 nucleotides line up with TRBD1. Germline V CDR1 and CDR2: MNHEY, SVGAGI. V shed 2 bases, J shed 12 bases, and the junction held 10 bases outside the gene matches. The CDR3 covers 13 residues. The DNA of the CDR3 is TGTGCCAGCAGTTACGCTCAGGGGACAGATGGGTACTTC. The encoded protein is CASSYAQGTDGYF.

This chain's CDR3 is CASSLRSQETQYF. CDR3 sequence (DNA): TGTGCCAGCAGTTTACGCAGCCAAGAGACCCAGTACTTC. The rearrangement joins TRBV27 to TRBJ2-5; D is unclear. Germline CDR1 and CDR2: MNHEY and SMNVEV (reference sequence). Deletions cut 2 bases from V and 1 base from J, with 5 bases between. The CDR3 is made up of 13 amino acids.

In the case of this clone: Other DNA sequences in this specimen translate into the identical CDR3. This chain joins TRBV5-1 and TRBJ2-3, with TRBD2 matching 12 bases. This CDR3 region has 14 residues. The germline gives CDR1 SGHRS, CDR2 YFSETQ. V shed 5 bases and J 6 bases; nucleotides not matched to a gene: 4. The DNA of the CDR3 is TGCGCCAGCAGGACTGGGACTAGCGGGGATACGCAGTATTTT. Its protein product is CASRTGTSGDTQYF.

This chain joins TRBV24-1 and TRBJ1-2; no clear D. Trimming took off 3 bases at V and 4 bases at J, with 11 bases between the two ends. In germline, CDR1 is KGHDR, CDR2 SFDVKD. This CDR3 region has 14 residues. CDR3 protein: CATSDPGQSYGYTF. CDR3 DNA sequence: TGTGCCACCAGTGATCCAGGCCAAAGCTATGGCTACACCTTC.

The chain joins TRBV19 to TRBJ1-6; TRBD1 matches 9 bases. Per the germline V gene, CDR1 is LNHDA and CDR2 is SQIVND (reference sequence). The J segment lost 10 bases and the V segment lost 6 bases, leaving 7 bases of the junction unmatched. The CDR3 sequence is 14 residues long. CDR3 coding DNA: TGTGCCAGTAGCACGGGACAGGGCGGCTCACCCCTCCACTTT. Protein sequence: CASSTGQGGSPLHF.

The chain couples TRBV21-1 to TRBJ1-4; TRBD1, the table's D call, lacks a check against the DNA. TRBV21-1 is flagged as a pseudogene. The CDR3 totals 18 residues. CDR3 coding DNA: TGTGCCAGCAGCAAAGTAGGGGTTAAGGACCTCGGTAATGAAAAACTGTTTTTT. It is translated as CASSKVGVKDLGNEKLFF.

The chain recombines TRBV4-1 with TRBJ1-5; D might be TRBD1 (5 bases). Trimming left V 6 bases short and J 1 base short, with 16 bases between. This CDR3 has 16 amino acids. Germline V gene data show CDR1 as MGHRA and CDR2 as YSYEKL. This CDR3 is CASRETGTPSNQPQHF. DNA of the CDR3: TGCGCCAGCAGAGAGACCGGGACTCCGAGCAATCAGCCCCAGCATTTT.

V is TRBV28 and J is TRBJ1-2; the D gene is possibly TRBD1 (6 bases). Germline values: CDR1 MDHEN, CDR2 SYDVKM. Trimming shortened V by 1 base and J by 7 bases, and 13 bases separated the two germline ends. This CDR3 has 14 amino acids. The CDR3 region has the DNA TGTGCCAGCAGTTTATTTTCAGGGGAGAGTGGCTACACCTTC. It is translated as CASSLFSGESGYTF.

The chain recombines TRBV11-3 with TRBJ2-3, with TRBD2 matching over 11 bases. V lost 3 bases and J lost 2; bases outside the gene matches: 1. CDR1 and CDR2 from the germline V gene are SGHNT and YENEEA. This CDR3 region has 15 residues. The DNA of the CDR3 is TGTGCCAGCAGCTTGACTAGCGGGGACACAGATACGCAGTATTTT. Its protein is CASSLTSGDTDTQYF.

The J gene is TRBJ2-7, the V gene TRBV18; 9 bases match TRBD1. Germline CDR1 reads KGHSH; CDR2 reads LQKENI. The length of the CDR3 is 15 residues. After removal of 6 bases from V and 2 bases from J, the junction contained 8 bases not matched to a gene. The CDR3 DNA follows: TGTGCCAGCTCTCCTACAGGGGGCGATCCCTACGAGCAGTACTTC. Translation: CASSPTGGDPYEQYF. The whole variable domain, filled in from reference TRBV18 and TRBJ2-7, reads NAGVMQNPRHLVRRRGQEARLRCSPMKGHSHVYWYRQLPEEGLKFMVYLQKENIIDESGMPKERFSAEFPKEGPSILRIQQVVRGDSAAYFCASSPTGGDPYEQYFGPGTRLTVT.

J is TRBJ2-1 and V is TRBV7-2; possible D gene TRBD1, 5 bases. This CDR3 region has 13 residues. Germline CDR1 is SGHTA and CDR2 is FQGNSA. Trimming removed 5 bases at V and 7 bases at J, with 12 bases between. CDR3 bases: TGTGCCAGCAGCGACAGTTGGCGGAATGAGCAGTTCTTC. Residues: CASSDSWRNEQFF.

The V and J genes are TRBV18 and TRBJ1-2, with D unresolved. The CDR3 loop spans 14 amino acids. Trimming pared 2 bases from V and 5 bases from J, leaving 12 bases between. From germline, CDR1 is KGHSH and CDR2 LQKENI. CDR3 DNA: TGTGCCAGCTCACCAAGTATCACAGCTTATGGCTACACCTTC. Its translation is CASSPSITAYGYTF.

DNA for the CDR3: TGTGCCAGCAGCTTAGGCCGAGGCGACAGGGGACAAGAGACCCAGTACTTC. It codes for CASSLGRGDRGQETQYF. This rearrangement joins TRBV11-2 to TRBJ2-5; TRBD1 matches at 8 bases. CDR1 SGHAT and CDR2 FQNNGV come from the germline V gene. The CDR3 sequence is 17 residues long. V lost 1 base, J lost 2 bases, and 9 bases stayed unmatched.

The chain uses TRBV3-1 (or the pseudogene TRBV3-2) and TRBJ2-7, with TRBD2 matching 11 bases. With 3 bases clipped from V and 2 bases from J, the junction kept 6 bases outside the gene matches. CDR3 length: 16 amino acids. Germline CDR1 is LGHDT and CDR2 is YNNKEL (reference sequence). The CDR3 nucleotides are TGTGCCAGCAGCCAGGAAACTAGCGGGAGCACCTACGAGCAGTACTTC. Its translation is CASSQETSGSTYEQYF.

This clone turned up a few times. The chain carries TRBV4-3 and TRBJ2-1; TRBD2 matches 12 bases. The CDR3 contains 15 residues. The germline gives CDR1 LGHNA, CDR2 YSLEER. Trimming removed 2 bases from V and 6 bases from J; junction bases left unmatched: 2. The CDR3 spells CASSQLAGGPNEQFF. CDR3 nucleotide sequence: TGCGCCAGCAGCCAACTAGCGGGGGGGCCCAATGAGCAGTTCTTC.

This chain links TRBV5-1 with TRBJ1-1; maybe TRBD1 (6 bases). CDR3 length: 14 amino acids. CDR1 SGHRS and CDR2 YFSETQ come from the germline V gene. V lost 3 bases and J lost 1, with 10 bases in between. The CDR3 DNA reads as TGCGCCAGCAGCTCCCAACAGGGGAACACTGAAGCTTTCTTT. Translated: CASSSQQGNTEAFF.

This chain links TRBV18 with TRBJ1-5, with D possibly TRBD1 on 6 matching bases. The CDR3 is 15 amino acids. Trimming stripped 3 bases from V and 5 bases from J, with 14 bases between. Germline CDR1 reads KGHSH; CDR2 reads LQKENI. The chain's CDR3 is CASSPRQVRDQPQHF. The CDR3 region has the DNA TGTGCCAGCTCACCCAGACAGGTTAGGGATCAGCCCCAGCATTTT. The full variable domain, in which reference TRBV18 and TRBJ1-5 provide the parts outside the CDR3, is NAGVMQNPRHLVRRRGQEARLRCSPMKGHSHVYWYRQLPEEGLKFMVYLQKENIIDESGMPKERFSAEFPKEGPSILRIQQVVRGDSAAYFCASSPRQVRDQPQHFGDGTRLSIL.

The chain employs TRBV12-5 and TRBJ2-2; 7 bases line up with TRBD2. Per germline, CDR1 LGHNT and CDR2 FRNRAP. CDR3 length equals 16 residues. Losses at the gene ends were 5 bases for V and 1 base for J; bases not matched to a gene: 7. The CDR3 nucleotides read TGTGCTAGTGGTGTACTCCGCGGGAGGAACACCGGGGAGCTGTTTTTT. Translated, it gives CASGVLRGRNTGELFF.

The rearrangement joins TRBV5-6 to TRBJ1-4, with D unresolved. CDR1 and CDR2 (germline): SGHDT, YYEEEE. V lost 0 bases, J lost 4 bases, and 7 bases lay in between. The CDR3 extends over 14 amino acids. The CDR3 DNA follows: TGTGCCAGCAGCTTGGGAGGGATTAATGAAAAACTGTTTTTT. Protein: CASSLGGINEKLFF.

The chain has TRBV9 and TRBJ2-7, with a weak D call TRBD1 (6 bases). V gave up 0 bases and J gave up 6 bases, with 16 bases separating them. CDR1 and CDR2 (germline): SGDLS, YYNGEE. This CDR3 has 15 amino acids. As DNA, the CDR3 is TGTGCCAGCAGCGTAGCAGGGGTAGCAATCTCCGAGCAGTACTTC. Translating gives CASSVAGVAISEQYF.

The chain is built from TRBV18 and TRBJ2-1, with 13 bases matching TRBD2. CDR3 length equals 17 residues. Losses at the gene ends were 3 bases for V and 1 base for J; bases not matched to a gene: 3. CDR1 and CDR2 from the germline V gene are KGHSH and LQKENI. CDR3 protein: CASSPRTSGGSYNEQFF. The DNA of the CDR3 is TGTGCCAGCTCACCCCGGACTAGCGGGGGTTCCTACAATGAGCAGTTCTTC.

The rearrangement uses TRBV7-9 and TRBJ1-2; 7 nucleotides line up with TRBD1. CDR3 length equals 14 residues. Trimming took 5 bases from V and 8 from J; bases not matched to a gene: 11. Germline lookup yields CDR1 SEHNR and CDR2 FQNEAQ (reference sequence). CDR3 nucleotides: TGTGCCAGCAGCGATGACAGGGCCGGGGTAGGCTACACCTTC. This sequence encodes CASSDDRAGVGYTF.